This T cell receptor (beta chain) was recovered during a study of T cells in Graves' hyperthyroidism and ophthalmopathy. Study overall: The authors collected peripheral blood at initial diagnosis, before any treatment. Study-level findings and limits: In the blood, most expanded thyroid clonotypes above 0.001 appeared as well.

Over 18 months, lack of ophthalmopathy progression marked Graves' hyperthyroidism as stable. Source material for PBMCs was 10 ml fresh peripheral blood. Researchers amplified the TCR beta CDR3 regions from RNA transcripts. HTBI primers were used for first-round RT-PCR of the TCR CDR3. One entry per CDR3 protein, called by TCRdb with MiXCR from the multiplex PCR reads. The sample lists hundreds of thousands of distinct CDR3 sequences, 12% to 15% occurring once. This clonotype has a handful of counts. Its cognate antigen is unknown. The origin of this receptor is a woman under 30 with Graves' hyperthyroidism. The sequenced sample consisted of blood.

The CDR3 here is CATSRANRGYYEQYF. CDR3 nucleotide sequence: TGTGCCACCAGCAGAGCTAACAGGGGGTACTACGAGCAGTACTTC. The rearrangement links TRBV15 to TRBJ2-7, with 8 positions matching TRBD1. Trimming at V came to 1 base and at J to 3 bases, leaving 5 bases not matched to a gene. The CDR3 extends over 15 amino acids. Per the germline V gene, CDR1 is LNHNV and CDR2 is YYDKDF (reference sequence).